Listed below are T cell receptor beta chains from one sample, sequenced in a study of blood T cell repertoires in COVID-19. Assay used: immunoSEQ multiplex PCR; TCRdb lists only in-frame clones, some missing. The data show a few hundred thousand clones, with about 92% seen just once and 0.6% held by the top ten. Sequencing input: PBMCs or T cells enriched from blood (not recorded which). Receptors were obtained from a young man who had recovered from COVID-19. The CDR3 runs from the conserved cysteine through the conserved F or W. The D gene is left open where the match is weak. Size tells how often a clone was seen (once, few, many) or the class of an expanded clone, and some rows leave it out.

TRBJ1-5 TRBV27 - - CASSLGREGQPQHF TGTGCCAGCAGTTTAGGCAGGGAAGGTCAGCCCCAGCATTTT
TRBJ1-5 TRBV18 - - CASSPRADSNQPQHF TGTGCCAGCTCACCGCGGGCTGATAGCAATCAGCCCCAGCATTTT
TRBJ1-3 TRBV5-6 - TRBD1 CASSFFDREEVSGNTIYF TGTGCCAGCAGCTTCTTTGACAGGGAAGAAGTCTCTGGAAACACCATATATTTT
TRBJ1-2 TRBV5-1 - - CASSLKVGQIANYGYTF TGCGCCAGCAGCTTGAAGGTTGGACAGATCGCTAACTATGGCTACACCTTC
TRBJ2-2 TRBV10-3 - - CAISESPIAGPTGELFF TGTGCCATCAGTGAGTCTCCTATCGCTGGGCCCACCGGGGAGCTGTTTTTT
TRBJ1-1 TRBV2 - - CASSVTEAQAFF TGTGCCAGCAGTGTAACGGAGGCACAAGCTTTCTTT
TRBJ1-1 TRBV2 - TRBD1 CASSGRTGRNTEAFF TGTGCCAGCAGTGGGAGGACAGGGCGGAACACTGAAGCTTTCTTT
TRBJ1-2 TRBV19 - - CASRDNGLGPSNYGYTF TGTGCCAGTAGAGATAACGGACTTGGCCCATCCAACTATGGCTACACCTTC
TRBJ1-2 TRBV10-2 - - CASSGADTYGYTF TGCGCCAGCAGTGGAGCAGACACCTATGGCTACACCTTC
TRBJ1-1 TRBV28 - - CASRKRSGLNTEAFF TGTGCCAGCAGAAAAAGAAGCGGTCTCAACACTGAAGCTTTCTTT
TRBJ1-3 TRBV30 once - CAWSVGSMETIYF TGTGCCTGGAGTGTCGGGTCTATGGAGACCATATATTTT
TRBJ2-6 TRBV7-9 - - CASSSSGANVLTF TGTGCCAGCAGCTCATCTGGGGCCAACGTCCTGACTTTC
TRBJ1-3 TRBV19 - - CASSPGHWISGNTIYF TGTGCCAGCAGCCCGGGACACTGGATTTCTGGAAACACCATATATTTT
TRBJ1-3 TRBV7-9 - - CASSLGGSSGNTIYF TGTGCCAGCAGCTTAGGAGGGTCTAGTGGAAACACCATATATTTT
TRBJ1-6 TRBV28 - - CASSWGGGERSPLHF TGTGCCAGCAGTTGGGGCGGGGGAGAGCGTTCACCCCTCCACTTT
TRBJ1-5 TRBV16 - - CASSQSSGINQPQHF TGTGCCAGCAGCCAATCCTCAGGGATCAATCAGCCCCAGCATTTT
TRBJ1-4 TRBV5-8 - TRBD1 CATRGRGNEKLFF TGTGCCACCCGGGGCAGGGGGAATGAAAAACTGTTTTTT
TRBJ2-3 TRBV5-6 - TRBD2 CASSLGDYLVTDTQYF TGTGCCAGCAGCTTGGGGGACTACCTCGTTACAGATACGCAGTATTTT
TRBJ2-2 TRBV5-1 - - CASSLGTLVAGELFF TGCGCCAGCAGCTTGGGCACACTAGTCGCCGGGGAGCTGTTTTTT
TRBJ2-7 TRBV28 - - CASTPGAGDSYEQYF TGTGCCAGCACCCCCGGGGCAGGGGACTCCTACGAGCAGTACTTC
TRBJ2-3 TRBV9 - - CASSVDGGKDTQYF TGTGCCAGCAGCGTAGACGGGGGTAAGGATACGCAGTATTTT
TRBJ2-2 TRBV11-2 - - CASSLDPGVGELFF TGTGCCAGCAGCTTAGATCCGGGAGTTGGGGAGCTGTTTTTT
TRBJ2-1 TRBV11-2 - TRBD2 CASSLGTSGNNEQFF TGTGCCAGCAGCTTAGGGACTAGCGGGAACAATGAGCAGTTCTTC
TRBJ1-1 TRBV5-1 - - CASSLDTFRSMNTEAFF TGCGCCAGCAGCTTGGACACTTTTCGGAGCATGAACACTGAAGCTTTCTTT
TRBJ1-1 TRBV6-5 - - CASSSYTEAFF TGTGCCAGCAGTTCTTACACTGAAGCTTTCTTT
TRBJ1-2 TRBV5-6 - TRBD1 CASSNDRDGYTF TGTGCCAGCAGCAACGACAGGGATGGCTACACCTTC
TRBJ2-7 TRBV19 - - CASSLQGSPYYEQYF TGTGCCAGTAGTTTACAGGGCTCCCCCTACTACGAGCAGTACTTC
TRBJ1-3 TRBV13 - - CASSSNPGGNGNTIYF TGTGCCAGCAGCTCCAACCCGGGAGGGAATGGAAACACCATATATTTT
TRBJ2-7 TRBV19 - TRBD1 CASSTKQGAFYEQYF TGTGCCAGTAGTACCAAACAGGGGGCTTTCTACGAGCAGTACTTC
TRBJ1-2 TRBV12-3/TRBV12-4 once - CASSPRGGYTF TGTGCCAGCAGTCCAAGGGGTGGCTACACCTTC
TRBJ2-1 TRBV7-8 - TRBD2 CASSLINGLAGEGNEQFF TGTGCCAGCAGCCTTATAAACGGACTAGCGGGAGAGGGCAATGAGCAGTTCTTC
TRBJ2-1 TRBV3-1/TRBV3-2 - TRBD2 CASSQAPTGLAGVEQFF TGTGCCAGCAGCCAAGCCCCGACCGGACTAGCGGGGGTTGAGCAGTTCTTC
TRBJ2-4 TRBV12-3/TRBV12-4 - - CASSLAQGNIQYF TGTGCCAGCAGTTTGGCACAGGGCAACATTCAGTACTTC
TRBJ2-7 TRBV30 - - CAWSSLQEGYEQYF TGTGCCTGGAGTAGCCTACAGGAAGGCTACGAGCAGTACTTC
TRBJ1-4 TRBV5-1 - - CASHERGKLFF TGCGCCAGCCATGAGCGGGGAAAACTGTTTTTT